This entry describes one TCR beta chain. The CDR3 extends over 16 amino acids. Germline V gene data show CDR1 as SGHRS and CDR2 as YFSETQ. V lost 0 bases and J lost 1; bases outside the gene matches: 2. Clones were read by immunoSEQ multiplex PCR, and TCRdb kept only the in-frame ones, dropping some. The sample holds around 140,000 clones, 81% seen once. This entry comes from a study of blood T cell repertoires in COVID-19. The wider study: Material from acute and convalescent COVID-19 was sourced from the United States, Italy and Spain.

This rearrangement joins TRBV5-1 to TRBJ2-3, with 10 bases aligning to TRBD2. The sequencing sample was made of peripheral blood. The receptor was derived from a woman aged 60-75 years with active or convalescent COVID-19. The chain's CDR3 is CASSLGGLAGTDTQYF. CDR3 coding DNA: TGCGCCAGCAGCTTGGGCGGACTAGCGGGCACAGATACGCAGTATTTT.